This TCR beta chain is drawn from a study of shared clonotypes between healthy human individuals. A single count supports this clone. A CD45RA-negative memory subset and a CD45RA+ naive subset were separated from the CD4+ cells. On sorted subsets, replicate PCRs used approximately 200 ng DNA, or tens of thousands of T cell genomes. Sequencing used immunoSEQ multiplex PCR; TCRdb keeps in-frame clones, though not all of them. The data show 850,000 to 1,200,000 clones, with around 76% seen just once and approximately 1.5% held by the top ten. The germline gives CDR1 KGHSH, CDR2 LQKENI. V dropped 3 bases and J dropped 2 bases, with 9 bases sitting between them. The CDR3 length is 14 residues.

The chain recombines TRBV18 with TRBJ2-3; D unclear. The sequencing sample was made of memory CD4+ T cells sorted from blood. Subset indicated: CD45RA-negative fraction. The sequence derives from a man aged 18 to 30 in good health. The CDR3 region is CASSPSSNTDTQYF. CDR3 nucleotides: TGTGCCAGCTCACCCTCTTCCAACACAGATACGCAGTATTTT. Together with reference TRBV18 and TRBJ2-3, the CDR3 gives the full variable domain: NAGVMQNPRHLVRRRGQEARLRCSPMKGHSHVYWYRQLPEEGLKFMVYLQKENIIDESGMPKERFSAEFPKEGPSILRIQQVVRGDSAAYFCASSPSSNTDTQYFGPGTRLTVL.